This TCR beta chain was identified in a study of shared clonotypes between healthy human individuals. The germline gives CDR1 LGHNA, CDR2 YSLEER. The CDR3 sequence is 17 residues long. The junction had 10 bases not matched to a gene; V was cut back by 4 bases and J by 2 bases. Only in-frame clones appear in the TCRdb table, and some are missing; sequencing was by immunoSEQ multiplex PCR. The sample includes 950,000 to 1,100,000 clones, about 84% seen only once; the top ten take roughly 0.62%. This TCR came from a man between 18 and 35 years old in good health. Some clones in this sample may be carry-over from other donors' samples. The material sequenced was memory CD4+ T cells from PBMCs. Sample subset: CD45RA-negative fraction. The rearrangement joins TRBV4-3 to TRBJ2-3; TRBD1 matches 9 bases. In nucleotides, the CDR3 is TGCGCCAGCAGCCGACAAACCGGGACAGGGCCCACAGATACGCAGTATTTT. Its protein is CASSRQTGTGPTDTQYF.